The rows below give T cell receptor beta chains drawn from one sample of a study of control samples from healthy donors and cancer patients. Using immunoSEQ multiplex PCR, the repertoire was profiled, and TCRdb retains in-frame clones only, with some absent. The top ten clones hold around 14% of a sample with 90,000 to 110,000 clones, approximately 83% of them seen once. Sequencing was done on a sample of blood. The receptors were sampled from a woman aged 50 to 65 in good health. CDR3s include the opening cysteine and the closing phenylalanine or tryptophan. Fields, in order: D gene, clone size, J gene, V gene, CDR3 DNA, CDR3 protein. A D gene is named only where the DNA matches it firmly. Only part of the rows carry a size: once, few, many, or a class if the clone is expanded.

d_gene: .
abundance: .
j_gene: TRBJ1-2
v_gene: TRBV10-3
CDR3nt: TGTGCCACCGAAGACCAGGGTGCCCCAAACAACTATGGCTACACCTTC
CDR3aa: CATEDQGAPNNYGYTF

d_gene: .
abundance: few
j_gene: TRBJ2-7
v_gene: TRBV5-6
CDR3nt: TGTGCCAGCAGCACCGGACAGTACGAGCAGTACTTC
CDR3aa: CASSTGQYEQYF

d_gene: .
abundance: .
j_gene: TRBJ1-5
v_gene: TRBV11-2
CDR3nt: TGTGCCAGCAGCCCCCGGTTCCGGGACATTAGCAATCAGCCCCAGCATTTT
CDR3aa: CASSPRFRDISNQPQHF

d_gene: TRBD2
abundance: .
j_gene: TRBJ2-1
v_gene: TRBV7-2
CDR3nt: TGTGCCAGCAGCCCTATGCGGCTAGCGGGGGGAAATGAGCAGTTCTTC
CDR3aa: CASSPMRLAGGNEQFF

d_gene: TRBD1
abundance: .
j_gene: TRBJ2-3
v_gene: TRBV7-2
CDR3nt: TGTGCCAGCAGCCAGACCCCGGGCAGGGGGCTCGATACGCAGTATTTT
CDR3aa: CASSQTPGRGLDTQYF

d_gene: .
abundance: once
j_gene: TRBJ1-4
v_gene: TRBV9
CDR3nt: TGTGCCAGCAGCGGACACGGAGCTAATGAAAAACTGTTTTTT
CDR3aa: CASSGHGANEKLFF

d_gene: .
abundance: once
j_gene: TRBJ1-1
v_gene: TRBV29-1
CDR3nt: TGCAGCGTTCGGCCAAAACTGAGGGCCACTGAAGCTTTCTTT
CDR3aa: CSVRPKLRATEAFF

d_gene: TRBD2
abundance: .
j_gene: TRBJ2-3
v_gene: TRBV5-4
CDR3nt: TGTGCCAGCAGCCCAAATTTAGCGGGGGGCTGGGGAGATACGCAGTATTTT
CDR3aa: CASSPNLAGGWGDTQYF

d_gene: TRBD1
abundance: .
j_gene: TRBJ1-5
v_gene: TRBV2
CDR3nt: TGTGCCAGCAGCGGGACAGGGGACAGCAATCAGCCCCAGCATTTT
CDR3aa: CASSGTGDSNQPQHF

d_gene: .
abundance: few
j_gene: TRBJ1-2
v_gene: TRBV30
CDR3nt: TGTGCCTGGAGTGTCCCTGGGGGGGGAGGCTATGGCTACACCTTC
CDR3aa: CAWSVPGGGGYGYTF

d_gene: .
abundance: .
j_gene: TRBJ1-5
v_gene: TRBV19
CDR3nt: TGTGCCAGTAGTATCGGACAGTATAGCAATCAGCCCCAGCATTTT
CDR3aa: CASSIGQYSNQPQHF

d_gene: TRBD1
abundance: .
j_gene: TRBJ2-5
v_gene: TRBV25-1
CDR3nt: TGTGCCAGCGGAATGATACAGGGGGGAGAGACCCAGTACTTC
CDR3aa: CASGMIQGGETQYF

d_gene: .
abundance: few
j_gene: TRBJ2-3
v_gene: TRBV7-2
CDR3nt: TGTGCCAGCAGCTTAGGTTTACGGGGGGCCCAAATGGCTACGCAGTATTTT
CDR3aa: CASSLGLRGAQMATQYF

d_gene: .
abundance: .
j_gene: TRBJ1-2
v_gene: TRBV7-2
CDR3nt: TGTGCCAGCAGCTTAGGGGGGCAGGGGCTCCGGGGCTACACCTTC
CDR3aa: CASSLGGQGLRGYTF

d_gene: TRBD2
abundance: .
j_gene: TRBJ2-3
v_gene: TRBV4-2
CDR3nt: TGTGCCAGCAGCCAAACTCTAGCGGGACGGACAGATACGCAGTATTTT
CDR3aa: CASSQTLAGRTDTQYF

d_gene: .
abundance: .
j_gene: TRBJ1-1
v_gene: TRBV5-5
CDR3nt: TGTGCCAGCAGCTTTGCACAGATAGATACTGAAGCTTTCTTT
CDR3aa: CASSFAQIDTEAFF

d_gene: .
abundance: few
j_gene: TRBJ1-1
v_gene: TRBV5-6
CDR3nt: TGTGCCAGCAGCTTGGGACAGAAAGGGACCACTGAAGCTTTCTTT
CDR3aa: CASSLGQKGTTEAFF

d_gene: .
abundance: .
j_gene: TRBJ2-7
v_gene: TRBV7-2
CDR3nt: TGTGCCAGCAGCTTAGGTACCGGCGAGCAGTACTTC
CDR3aa: CASSLGTGEQYF

d_gene: TRBD2
abundance: .
j_gene: TRBJ2-3
v_gene: TRBV19
CDR3nt: TGTGCCAGTAGTATAGTGGGCGGGAGAGCAGATACGCAGTATTTT
CDR3aa: CASSIVGGRADTQYF

d_gene: .
abundance: .
j_gene: TRBJ1-1
v_gene: TRBV7-2
CDR3nt: TGTGCCAGCAGCTTAGTGGGACCGGAGAACACTGAAGCTTTCTTT
CDR3aa: CASSLVGPENTEAFF

d_gene: .
abundance: .
j_gene: TRBJ2-1
v_gene: TRBV7-8
CDR3nt: TGTGCCAGCAGCTTAGCTGAGGCATCCCGCTACAATGAGCAGTTCTTC
CDR3aa: CASSLAEASRYNEQFF

d_gene: TRBD1
abundance: .
j_gene: TRBJ1-4
v_gene: TRBV11-2
CDR3nt: TGTGCCAGCAGCTTGGACAGGGGGCCTAATGAAAAACTGTTTTTT
CDR3aa: CASSLDRGPNEKLFF

d_gene: TRBD2
abundance: .
j_gene: TRBJ2-1
v_gene: TRBV29-1
CDR3nt: TGCAGCGTTGCCCTAACTAGCGGGAGCTCCTACAATGAGCAGTTCTTC
CDR3aa: CSVALTSGSSYNEQFF

d_gene: .
abundance: .
j_gene: TRBJ2-7
v_gene: TRBV27
CDR3nt: TGTGCCAGCAGTCCCCCCACAGATTACGAGCAGTACTTC
CDR3aa: CASSPPTDYEQYF

d_gene: .
abundance: .
j_gene: TRBJ2-6
v_gene: TRBV19
CDR3nt: TGTGCCAGTACCACAGGGTTAGCTGGGGCCAACGTCCTGACTTTC
CDR3aa: CASTTGLAGANVLTF

d_gene: .
abundance: .
j_gene: TRBJ1-2
v_gene: TRBV24-1
CDR3nt: TGTGCCACCAGTGACCCACCGGGGAGCTATGGCTACACCTTC
CDR3aa: CATSDPPGSYGYTF

d_gene: .
abundance: .
j_gene: TRBJ1-4
v_gene: TRBV18
CDR3nt: TGTGCCAGCTCACCACCGGAGGAACTAGGAGGTGAAAAACTGTTTTTT
CDR3aa: CASSPPEELGGEKLFF

d_gene: TRBD2
abundance: .
j_gene: TRBJ2-2
v_gene: TRBV13
CDR3nt: TGTGCCAGCAGCTTAAATCTAGCGGGGTGGACCGGGGAGCTGTTTTTT
CDR3aa: CASSLNLAGWTGELFF

d_gene: .
abundance: .
j_gene: TRBJ2-6
v_gene: TRBV11-3
CDR3nt: TGTGCCAGCAGTCATGGGCCAGCCAACGTCCTGACTTTC
CDR3aa: CASSHGPANVLTF

d_gene: TRBD1
abundance: .
j_gene: TRBJ2-2
v_gene: TRBV30
CDR3nt: TGTGCCTGGTACAGGGGGCTAACCGGGGAGCTGTTTTTT
CDR3aa: CAWYRGLTGELFF

d_gene: .
abundance: .
j_gene: TRBJ1-4
v_gene: TRBV4-3
CDR3nt: TGCGCCAGCAGCCATGGGCTGGGAGAGTATGAAAAACTGTTTTTT
CDR3aa: CASSHGLGEYEKLFF

d_gene: .
abundance: .
j_gene: TRBJ1-1
v_gene: TRBV30
CDR3nt: TGTGCTATCCGGGGGGTGAACACTGAAGCTTTCTTT
CDR3aa: CAIRGVNTEAFF

d_gene: TRBD2
abundance: .
j_gene: TRBJ2-7
v_gene: TRBV30
CDR3nt: TGTGCGTCACTGACTAGCGGAAGCTCCTACGAGCAGTACTTC
CDR3aa: CASLTSGSSYEQYF

d_gene: .
abundance: .
j_gene: TRBJ2-2
v_gene: TRBV14
CDR3nt: TGTGCCAGCAGCCAGTTGGGGGAGAACACCGGGGAGCTGTTTTTT
CDR3aa: CASSQLGENTGELFF

d_gene: .
abundance: .
j_gene: TRBJ1-2
v_gene: TRBV7-3
CDR3nt: TGTGCCAGCAGCCCTACAGGCGTCTATGGCTACACCTTC
CDR3aa: CASSPTGVYGYTF

d_gene: .
abundance: many
j_gene: TRBJ1-2
v_gene: TRBV3-1/TRBV3-2
CDR3nt: TGTGCCAGCAGCCAAGATAGGACGTCGGCGATTAGTTATGGCTACACCTTC
CDR3aa: CASSQDRTSAISYGYTF

d_gene: .
abundance: .
j_gene: TRBJ1-1
v_gene: TRBV5-8
CDR3nt: TGTGCCAGCAGCCCTCCCATCGGGGACACTGAAGCTTTCTTT
CDR3aa: CASSPPIGDTEAFF

d_gene: .
abundance: .
j_gene: TRBJ2-1
v_gene: TRBV27
CDR3nt: TGTGCCAGCAGTTTAAGGGCCTCTACAGGGTACCGTTATAATGAGCAGTTCTTC
CDR3aa: CASSLRASTGYRYNEQFF

d_gene: .
abundance: .
j_gene: TRBJ1-6
v_gene: TRBV7-2
CDR3nt: TGTGCCAGCAGCTTAGGGTCCGGACTTAATTCACCCCTCCACTTT
CDR3aa: CASSLGSGLNSPLHF

d_gene: .
abundance: once
j_gene: TRBJ1-1
v_gene: TRBV7-3
CDR3nt: TGTGCCAGCAGGGTAATTGGAGGTGTAGAGGACACTGAAGCTTTCTTT
CDR3aa: CASRVIGGVEDTEAFF

d_gene: TRBD1
abundance: once
j_gene: TRBJ1-4
v_gene: TRBV4-1
CDR3nt: TGCGCCAGCAGCCGAGAGACAGGGTTTAATGAAAAACTGTTTTTT
CDR3aa: CASSRETGFNEKLFF

d_gene: .
abundance: .
j_gene: TRBJ2-3
v_gene: TRBV5-1
CDR3nt: TGCGCCAGCAGCGACTTAGATACGCAGTATTTT
CDR3aa: CASSDLDTQYF

d_gene: .
abundance: .
j_gene: TRBJ1-4
v_gene: TRBV14
CDR3nt: TGTGCCAGCAGCCAGGGGACACACCCGGCTAATGAAAAACTGTTTTTT
CDR3aa: CASSQGTHPANEKLFF

d_gene: TRBD2
abundance: .
j_gene: TRBJ2-1
v_gene: TRBV14
CDR3nt: TGTGCCAGCAGCTTCGTAGCGGGGGGGCCCCATGAGCAGTTCTTC
CDR3aa: CASSFVAGGPHEQFF

d_gene: TRBD1
abundance: .
j_gene: TRBJ2-5
v_gene: TRBV7-2
CDR3nt: TGTGCCAGCAGTTACGGACAGGCCCAAGAGACCCAGTACTTC
CDR3aa: CASSYGQAQETQYF

d_gene: .
abundance: .
j_gene: TRBJ1-1
v_gene: TRBV4-2
CDR3nt: TGTGCCAGCAGCCAAGATCCGGGGATGAACACTGAAGCTTTCTTT
CDR3aa: CASSQDPGMNTEAFF

d_gene: .
abundance: .
j_gene: TRBJ1-4
v_gene: TRBV28
CDR3nt: TGTGCCAGCAGTTTATTTAGATCAGAGTTCCTTAATGAAAAACTGTTTTTT
CDR3aa: CASSLFRSEFLNEKLFF

d_gene: TRBD1
abundance: .
j_gene: TRBJ1-4
v_gene: TRBV5-1
CDR3nt: TGCGCCAGCAGCTTGGCGCAGGGGGTTGAAAAACTGTTTTTT
CDR3aa: CASSLAQGVEKLFF

d_gene: .
abundance: once
j_gene: TRBJ1-6
v_gene: TRBV4-3
CDR3nt: TGCGCCAGCAGCCAAGTTGCTGGGGATTCACCCCTCCACTTT
CDR3aa: CASSQVAGDSPLHF

d_gene: .
abundance: .
j_gene: TRBJ1-4
v_gene: TRBV7-2
CDR3nt: TGTGCCAGCAGCTTAGCCGCAGGGGCGCAGGAAAAACTGTTTTTT
CDR3aa: CASSLAAGAQEKLFF

d_gene: TRBD1
abundance: .
j_gene: TRBJ1-4
v_gene: TRBV4-3
CDR3nt: TGCGCCAGCAGCCAAGATATTGGACAGGGGGGGGTTAATGAAAAACTGTTTTTT
CDR3aa: CASSQDIGQGGVNEKLFF

d_gene: .
abundance: .
j_gene: TRBJ1-4
v_gene: TRBV5-4
CDR3nt: TGTGCCAGCAGCTTGGCCATGGAACAAACGGAAAAACTGTTTTTT
CDR3aa: CASSLAMEQTEKLFF